A selection of T cell receptor beta chains follows, all from one sample in a study of T cells in Graves' hyperthyroidism and ophthalmopathy. TCRdb re-derived calls from the multiplex PCR reads in MiXCR, one entry per CDR3 protein. The sample has roughly 700,000 distinct CDR3 sequences, approximately 36% seen once. Source material: blood. The receptor set was obtained from a woman aged 40 to 50 with Graves' hyperthyroidism. The CDR3 runs from the conserved cysteine through the conserved F or W. Each record gives: V gene, D gene, clone size, J gene, CDR3 protein, CDR3 DNA. The D gene is left open where the match is weak. Some rows have no size entry. The others give once, few or many, or a class for an expanded clone.

v_gene: TRBV20-1; d_gene: NA; abundance: NA; j_gene: TRBJ2-2; CDR3aa: CSASRTDTGELFF; CDR3nt: TGCAGTGCTAGTCGGACAGACACCGGGGAGCTGTTTTTT
v_gene: TRBV19; d_gene: NA; abundance: few; j_gene: TRBJ1-4; CDR3aa: CASSIRSNEKLFF; CDR3nt: TGTGCCAGTAGTATAAGGTCTAATGAAAAACTGTTTTTT
v_gene: TRBV6-5; d_gene: NA; abundance: NA; j_gene: TRBJ1-4; CDR3aa: CASSYSGDTYNEKLFF; CDR3nt: TGTGCCAGCAGTTACTCCGGGGACACCTATAATGAAAAACTGTTTTTT
v_gene: TRBV7-9; d_gene: TRBD1; abundance: few; j_gene: TRBJ1-1; CDR3aa: CASSSGTGGNTEAFF; CDR3nt: TGTGCCAGCAGCTCCGGGACAGGGGGGAACACTGAAGCTTTCTTT
v_gene: TRBV20-1; d_gene: TRBD2; abundance: NA; j_gene: TRBJ2-1; CDR3aa: CSAAGTSEYNEQFF; CDR3nt: TGCAGTGCCGCCGGGACTAGCGAGTACAATGAGCAGTTCTTC
v_gene: TRBV10-3; d_gene: NA; abundance: few; j_gene: TRBJ1-5; CDR3aa: CASQESKAWVGQPQHF; CDR3nt: TGTGCCAGTCAAGAATCCAAGGCCTGGGTTGGTCAGCCCCAGCATTTT
v_gene: TRBV2; d_gene: NA; abundance: many; j_gene: TRBJ1-4; CDR3aa: CASSEINEKLFF; CDR3nt: TGTGCCAGCAGTGAAATCAACGAAAAACTGTTTTTT
v_gene: TRBV5-6; d_gene: TRBD1; abundance: NA; j_gene: TRBJ1-5; CDR3aa: CASSLLTGRQPQHF; CDR3nt: TGTGCCAGCAGCTTGTTGACAGGGAGGCAGCCCCAGCATTTT
v_gene: TRBV5-6; d_gene: NA; abundance: NA; j_gene: TRBJ2-7; CDR3aa: CASSLIFQGEQYF; CDR3nt: TGTGCCAGCAGCTTAATTTTTCAGGGAGAGCAGTACTTC
v_gene: TRBV19; d_gene: NA; abundance: NA; j_gene: TRBJ1-5; CDR3aa: CASSVDPPGLYSNQPQHF; CDR3nt: TGTGCCAGTAGTGTAGACCCACCAGGGCTATATAGCAATCAGCCCCAGCATTTT
v_gene: TRBV12-3/TRBV12-4; d_gene: NA; abundance: few; j_gene: TRBJ1-3; CDR3aa: CATRVFSSGNTIYF; CDR3nt: TGTGCCACCAGGGTTTTTAGCTCTGGAAACACCATATATTTT
v_gene: TRBV7-2; d_gene: NA; abundance: NA; j_gene: TRBJ2-7; CDR3aa: CASSLTEFLSEQYF; CDR3nt: TGTGCCAGCAGCTTAACCGAGTTTTTAAGTGAGCAGTACTTC
v_gene: TRBV4-1; d_gene: NA; abundance: few; j_gene: TRBJ1-4; CDR3aa: CASSRVYNEKLFF; CDR3nt: TGCGCCAGCAGCCGCGTTTATAATGAAAAACTGTTTTTT
v_gene: TRBV2; d_gene: NA; abundance: few; j_gene: TRBJ1-1; CDR3aa: CAIPPGPREAFF; CDR3nt: TGTGCCATCCCACCGGGACCGCGCGAAGCTTTCTTT
v_gene: TRBV6-1; d_gene: NA; abundance: many; j_gene: TRBJ1-2; CDR3aa: CASREGRTYGYTF; CDR3nt: TGTGCCAGCAGAGAAGGACGGACTTATGGCTACACCTTC
v_gene: TRBV12-3/TRBV12-4; d_gene: NA; abundance: NA; j_gene: TRBJ1-6; CDR3aa: CASSPQVLNNSPLHF; CDR3nt: TGTGCCAGCAGCCCACAGGTTTTGAATAATTCACCCCTCCACTTT
v_gene: TRBV19; d_gene: NA; abundance: NA; j_gene: TRBJ2-3; CDR3aa: CASSIGDRTRTDTQYF; CDR3nt: TGTGCCAGTAGTATAGGGGATCGGACTCGGACAGATACGCAGTATTTT
v_gene: TRBV4-1; d_gene: TRBD2; abundance: NA; j_gene: TRBJ2-7; CDR3aa: CASSQGSGMAGGTWEQYF; CDR3nt: TGCGCCAGCAGCCAAGGGAGTGGAATGGCGGGAGGAACTTGGGAGCAGTACTTC
v_gene: TRBV27; d_gene: TRBD1; abundance: few; j_gene: TRBJ1-2; CDR3aa: CASSSPTGGYGYTF; CDR3nt: TGTGCCAGCAGTTCACCCACAGGGGGCTACGGCTACACCTTC
v_gene: TRBV5-1; d_gene: NA; abundance: many; j_gene: TRBJ2-2; CDR3aa: CASSLTGTNTGELFF; CDR3nt: TGCGCCAGCAGCCTGACCGGGACGAACACCGGGGAGCTGTTTTTT
v_gene: TRBV20-1; d_gene: NA; abundance: NA; j_gene: TRBJ2-5; CDR3aa: CSARVGPAVKETQYF; CDR3nt: TGCAGTGCTAGAGTGGGACCAGCGGTAAAAGAGACCCAGTACTTC
v_gene: TRBV19; d_gene: TRBD1; abundance: many; j_gene: TRBJ1-5; CDR3aa: CASRPAGDRVHQPQHF; CDR3nt: TGTGCCAGTAGACCTGCCGGGGACAGGGTGCATCAGCCCCAGCATTTT
v_gene: TRBV7-2; d_gene: NA; abundance: few; j_gene: TRBJ2-5; CDR3aa: CASSPSGGRETQYF; CDR3nt: TGTGCCAGCAGTCCATCTGGAGGGAGAGAGACCCAGTACTTC
v_gene: TRBV6-6; d_gene: TRBD2; abundance: NA; j_gene: TRBJ2-7; CDR3aa: CASSEVRGGWDTQYF; CDR3nt: TGTGCCAGCAGTGAAGTACGGGGGGGTTGGGATACGCAGTACTTC
v_gene: TRBV7-6; d_gene: NA; abundance: many; j_gene: TRBJ1-1; CDR3aa: CASSQETVTEAFF; CDR3nt: TGTGCCAGCAGCCAAGAGACAGTCACTGAAGCTTTCTTT
v_gene: TRBV20-1; d_gene: NA; abundance: NA; j_gene: TRBJ2-7; CDR3aa: CSARKTGLDYYEQYF; CDR3nt: TGCAGTGCTCGTAAAACAGGGTTAGACTACTACGAGCAGTACTTC
v_gene: TRBV7-2; d_gene: TRBD1; abundance: NA; j_gene: TRBJ2-5; CDR3aa: CASSGPGGGLQETQYF; CDR3nt: TGTGCCAGCAGCGGGCCAGGGGGCGGTTTACAAGAGACCCAGTACTTC
v_gene: TRBV7-9; d_gene: TRBD1; abundance: NA; j_gene: TRBJ2-7; CDR3aa: CASSVGTGESYEQYF; CDR3nt: TGTGCCAGCAGCGTCGGGACAGGGGAATCCTACGAGCAGTACTTC
v_gene: TRBV3-1; d_gene: TRBD2; abundance: NA; j_gene: TRBJ2-7; CDR3aa: CASSQGGTSGFYEQYF; CDR3nt: TGTGCCAGCAGCCAAGGAGGGACTAGCGGCTTCTACGAGCAGTACTTC
v_gene: TRBV7-9; d_gene: TRBD1; abundance: many; j_gene: TRBJ1-5; CDR3aa: CASSGTGTGSNQPQHF; CDR3nt: TGTGCCAGCAGCGGAACCGGGACAGGCAGCAATCAGCCCCAGCATTTT
v_gene: TRBV25-1; d_gene: NA; abundance: many; j_gene: TRBJ1-4; CDR3aa: CASRLTTNEKLFF; CDR3nt: TGTGCCAGCCGATTAACAACTAATGAAAAACTGTTTTTT
v_gene: TRBV10-1; d_gene: NA; abundance: few; j_gene: TRBJ1-1; CDR3aa: CASSEERGTEAFF; CDR3nt: TGCGCCAGCAGTGAGGAACGGGGAACTGAAGCTTTCTTT
v_gene: TRBV29-1; d_gene: NA; abundance: many; j_gene: TRBJ1-4; CDR3aa: CSVGTSGGEKLFF; CDR3nt: TGCAGCGTTGGGACGTCGGGAGGTGAAAAACTGTTTTTT
v_gene: TRBV3-2; d_gene: NA; abundance: NA; j_gene: TRBJ2-5; CDR3aa: CASSQAGLAEETQYF; CDR3nt: TGTGCCAGCAGCCAAGCGGGACTAGCGGAAGAGACCCAGTACTTC
v_gene: TRBV10-3; d_gene: NA; abundance: NA; j_gene: TRBJ1-6; CDR3aa: CAISEGGPEDSPLHF; CDR3nt: TGTGCCATCAGTGAAGGGGGGCCCGAAGATTCACCCCTCCACTTT
v_gene: TRBV19; d_gene: TRBD2; abundance: NA; j_gene: TRBJ2-2; CDR3aa: CASSISGRAGELFF; CDR3nt: TGTGCCAGTAGTATTAGTGGGAGGGCCGGGGAGCTGTTTTTT
v_gene: TRBV12-3/TRBV12-4; d_gene: NA; abundance: many; j_gene: TRBJ2-2; CDR3aa: CASSSTGGPGELFF; CDR3nt: TGTGCCAGCAGCTCAACGGGCGGTCCCGGGGAGCTGTTTTTT
v_gene: TRBV7-8; d_gene: NA; abundance: few; j_gene: TRBJ2-7; CDR3aa: CASSLRESYEQYF; CDR3nt: TGTGCCAGCAGTCTCAGGGAGTCCTACGAGCAGTACTTC
v_gene: TRBV6-6; d_gene: NA; abundance: once; j_gene: TRBJ1-1; CDR3aa: CASSPPRTFMNTEAFF; CDR3nt: TGTGCCAGCAGCCCTCCCCGGACGTTCATGAACACTGAAGCTTTCTTT
v_gene: TRBV2; d_gene: NA; abundance: few; j_gene: TRBJ1-5; CDR3aa: CASSARGGLSNQPQHF; CDR3nt: TGTGCCAGCAGTGCCAGGGGCGGGCTGAGCAATCAGCCCCAGCATTTT
v_gene: TRBV7-3; d_gene: TRBD2; abundance: many; j_gene: TRBJ2-5; CDR3aa: CASSPGLAGHGETQYF; CDR3nt: TGTGCCAGCAGCCCGGGACTAGCGGGACATGGAGAGACCCAGTACTTC
v_gene: TRBV27; d_gene: NA; abundance: NA; j_gene: TRBJ1-5; CDR3aa: CASSLSNPYIQPQHF; CDR3nt: TGTGCCAGCAGTTTAAGTAATCCGTACATCCAGCCCCAGCATTTT
v_gene: TRBV20-1; d_gene: NA; abundance: NA; j_gene: TRBJ1-2; CDR3aa: CSTTTQYYGYTF; CDR3nt: TGCAGTACCACTACACAATACTATGGCTACACCTTC
v_gene: TRBV20-1; d_gene: NA; abundance: NA; j_gene: TRBJ1-5; CDR3aa: CSATRQAGFYSNQPQHF; CDR3nt: TGCAGTGCTACAAGACAGGCTGGGTTCTATAGCAATCAGCCCCAGCATTTT
v_gene: TRBV6-2/TRBV6-3; d_gene: NA; abundance: NA; j_gene: TRBJ2-7; CDR3aa: CASKEGYYEQYF; CDR3nt: TGTGCCAGCAAGGAGGGATACTACGAGCAGTACTTC
v_gene: TRBV20-1; d_gene: TRBD1; abundance: many; j_gene: TRBJ1-2; CDR3aa: CSATTGDYTF; CDR3nt: TGCAGTGCTACAACAGGGGACTACACCTTC
v_gene: TRBV7-6; d_gene: TRBD2; abundance: few; j_gene: TRBJ2-3; CDR3aa: CASRRGGPDTQYF; CDR3nt: TGTGCCAGCCGGCGGGGGGGCCCGGATACGCAGTATTTT
v_gene: TRBV19; d_gene: NA; abundance: few; j_gene: TRBJ2-2; CDR3aa: CARMDVASRGQGTGELFF; CDR3nt: TGTGCCAGAATGGACGTAGCATCACGGGGCCAGGGCACCGGGGAGCTGTTTTTT
v_gene: TRBV5-1; d_gene: NA; abundance: few; j_gene: TRBJ2-5; CDR3aa: CASSDGQSETQYF; CDR3nt: TGCGCCAGCAGCGACGGACAGTCGGAGACCCAGTACTTC
v_gene: TRBV6-6; d_gene: TRBD1; abundance: few; j_gene: TRBJ1-5; CDR3aa: CASSYSQGAGQPQHF; CDR3nt: TGTGCCAGCAGTTACTCTCAGGGGGCAGGGCAGCCCCAGCATTTT
v_gene: TRBV15; d_gene: NA; abundance: NA; j_gene: TRBJ1-4; CDR3aa: CATSKGRNEKLFF; CDR3nt: TGTGCCACCAGCAAGGGGAGAAATGAAAAACTGTTTTTT
v_gene: TRBV20-1; d_gene: NA; abundance: few; j_gene: TRBJ2-5; CDR3aa: CSAPTAEGGAAKTQYF; CDR3nt: TGCAGTGCTCCAACGGCGGAGGGGGGGGCCGCGAAGACCCAGTACTTC
v_gene: TRBV29-1; d_gene: TRBD1; abundance: NA; j_gene: TRBJ2-3; CDR3aa: CSVQGWPTDTQYF; CDR3nt: TGCAGCGTACAGGGGTGGCCCACAGATACGCAGTATTTT